These 19 T cell receptor beta chains came from one sample sequenced in a study of tumor and adjacent non-tumor tissue in lung cancer. A modified ARM-PCR protocol with three rounds of nested PCR amplified TCRbeta. MiXCR, run by TCRdb on the multiplex PCR reads, gives a single entry per CDR3 protein. The sample contains 76,000 or so distinct CDR3 sequences, around 70% of which appear only once. No cell sorting was done before RNA was extracted from the tissue. The sequenced sample consisted of lung tumor tissue. Receptors originate from a woman in her 70s with non-small cell lung cancer.

The chain couples TRBV6-2 or TRBV6-3 to TRBJ2-5, with unresolved D. The germline gives CDR1 MNHEY, CDR2 SVGEGT. CDR3 length equals 15 residues. The V end was cut by 6 bases, the J end by 9 bases, with 23 bases between. The CDR3: CASRQMTRPQWAQYF. In DNA, the CDR3 is TGTGCCAGCAGACAGATGACAAGGCCACAGTGGGCCCAGTACTTC.

CDR3: CASPPPGGVATNEKLFF. In nucleotides, the CDR3 is TGTGCCAGCCCCCCCCCCGGGGGCGTTGCAACTAATGAAAAACTGTTTTTT. This chain links TRBV6-1 with TRBJ1-4; D perhaps matches TRBD1 (6 bases). Germline CDR1 is MNHNS and CDR2 is SASEGT. The V gene lost 8 bases and the J gene lost 0 bases, with 19 bases spanning the gap. This CDR3 is 17 amino acids long.

As for this clonotype: A single base separates this from a much larger clone, so it may be a read error. The V call is TRBV20-1, the J call TRBJ1-1, with TRBD1 identical over 7 bases. Germline lookup yields CDR1 DFQATT and CDR2 SNEGSKA (reference sequence). This CDR3 has 13 residues. CDR3 loop: CQLRQGLLTEAFF. Written as DNA, the CDR3 is TGCCAACTCAGACAGGGATTGCTCACTGAAGCTTTCTTT.

Comments on this clonotype: Compared with germline, one end of the junction differs, possibly owing to a read error. J is TRBJ1-1 and V is TRBV20-1; TRBD1 matches 8 bases. This CDR3 is built from 22 residues. The germline CDR1 and CDR2 sequences are DFQATT and SNEGSKA (reference sequence). The CDR3, as DNA: TGCAGTGATAGAGACACCCGCTCCCAGACAGGGGACCTTTTCGGGATTAACACTGAAGCTTTCTTT. As protein: CSDRDTRSQTGDLFGINTEAFF.

Comment on this clonotype: One end of the junction varies from germline; a read error may be responsible. This sequence joins TRBV10-2 and TRBJ1-2, with D uncertain. The germline gives CDR1 WSHSY, CDR2 SAAADI. This CDR3 comprises 14 residues. CDR3 nucleotides: TGCGCCAGCAGTTTCGGCGGTTATGCTGGAGGCTACACCTTT. Translated, it gives CASSFGGYAGGYTF.

V and J are TRBV5-6 and TRBJ2-1; TRBD1 is a possible D gene (6 bases). V was clipped by 8 bases and J by 3 bases, with 21 bases between them. CDR1 SGHDT and CDR2 YYEEEE come from the germline V gene. This CDR3 is built from 16 residues. The CDR3 reads CARCSLGGCDYNEQFF. The CDR3, as DNA: TGTGCCAGGTGCTCCCTAGGGGGTTGCGACTACAATGAGCAGTTCTTC. The complete variable domain, with remaining parts taken from reference TRBV5-6 and TRBJ2-1, reads DAGVTQSPTHLIKTRGQQVTLRCSPKSGHDTVSWYQQALGQGPQFIFQYYEEEERQRGNFPDRFSGHQFPNYSSELNVNALLLGDSALYLCARCSLGGCDYNEQFFGPGTRLTVL.

As regards this clonotype: A read error may account for a junction end that differs from germline. This sequence joins TRBV6-1 and TRBJ2-2, with TRBD2 matching 9 bases. Germline V gene data show CDR1 as MNHNS and CDR2 as SASEGT. The CDR3 is 16 residues long. The CDR3: CASSEMAGGVSGEPFF. The CDR3 bases are TGTGCTAGCAGTGAAATGGCGGGAGGGGTATCCGGGGAGCCGTTTTTT.

A note on this clonotype: Without the conserved terminal phenylalanine or tryptophan, this CDR3 likely stems from a read error. The rearrangement joins TRBV29-1 to TRBJ2-3, with 10 bases aligning to TRBD2. The CDR3 is 15 amino acids. Germline CDR1 is SQVTM and CDR2 is ANQGSEA. V shed 7 bases and J 6 bases; nucleotides not matched to a gene: 13. The CDR3 loop reads CSAGGLAEAGDTQYL. As DNA, the CDR3 is TGCAGCGCCGGAGGACTAGCGGAGGCCGGTGATACGCAGTATTTG.

A remark on this clonotype: The junction shows a germline mismatch at one end, possibly a read error. For the CDR3, the DNA is TGTGCCAGTGATTACGGGACAGGAAAGCGAGAGACCGAGTACTTC. This codes for CASDYGTGKRETEYF. The V gene is TRBV6-1, the J gene TRBJ2-5, with 8 bases fitting TRBD1. The germline V gene encodes CDR1 MNHNS and CDR2 SASEGT. This CDR3 contains 15 residues.

Turning to this clonotype: One junction end does not reproduce the germline sequence, and a read error may be involved. This sequence joins TRBV6-5 and TRBJ2-1; D unresolved. The CDR3 covers 14 residues. Germline V lookup: CDR1 MNHEY, CDR2 SVGAGI. The CDR3 sequence: CTSSRPGHTDEQFF. The CDR3, as DNA: TGTACCAGCAGCCGACCCGGTCACACGGATGAGCAGTTCTTC.

For this clonotype: This may arise from a read error, as a much more abundant clone is one base away. This sequence joins TRBV6-4 and TRBJ2-1, with D maybe TRBD2 (6 bases). The V end was cut by 4 bases, the J end by 3 bases, with 13 bases between. The germline gives CDR1 MRHNA, CDR2 SNTAGT. There are 15 residues in the CDR3. CDR3 sequence reads: CASSARASDYNEQFF. CDR3 in DNA: TGTGCCAGCAGTGCCCGAGCTAGCGACTACAATGAGCAGTTCTTC.

This clonotype was detected a few times. The chain links TRBV5-1 to TRBJ2-1; D is uncertain. V shed 0 bases and J shed 12 bases, with 7 bases lying between them. The CDR3 loop spans 11 amino acids. CDR1 SGHRS and CDR2 YFSETQ come from the germline V gene. CDR3 DNA sequence: TGCGCCAGCAGCTTGGGGTTCGGGCAGTTCTTC. This encodes CASSLGFGQFF. Complete variable domain (other parts from reference TRBV5-1 and TRBJ2-1): KAGVTQTPRYLIKTRGQQVTLSCSPISGHRSVSWYQQTPGQGLQFLFEYFSETQRNKGNFPGRFSGRQFSNSRSEMNVSTLELGDSALYLCASSLGFGQFFGPGTRLTVL.

Of note for this clonotype: At one of its ends the junction is not consistent with the germline gene, which may arise from a read error. This sequence joins TRBV6-5 and TRBJ1-1, with D perhaps matching TRBD1 (5 bases). Per germline, CDR1 MNHEY and CDR2 SVGAGI. There are 17 residues in the CDR3. The chain's CDR3 is CASTPKTVGLLGTEASF. In nucleotides, the CDR3 is TGTGCCAGCACACCGAAGACAGTGGGCTTATTGGGGACTGAAGCTTCCTTT.

As concerns this clonotype: At one boundary the junction diverges from the germline segment, which might be a read error. The V call is TRBV4-1, the J call TRBJ2-1, with 9 bases fitting TRBD1. Germline V lookup: CDR1 MGHRA, CDR2 YSYEKL. This CDR3 is built from 18 residues. The CDR3 spells CASSQDRGQGTSYNEQFF. CDR3 coding DNA: TGCGCCAGTAGCCAAGATCGCGGACAGGGGACGAGTTACAATGAGCAGTTCTTC.

The rearrangement joins TRBV6-1 to TRBJ1-1, with 7 bases that match TRBD1. The V segment lost 8 bases and the J segment 1 base; nucleotides outside the gene matches: 10. The germline gives CDR1 MNHNS, CDR2 SASEGT. CDR3 length: 15 residues. The CDR3, as DNA: TGTGCCAGCGGCCCGACCGGGACAGAGAACACTGAAGCTTTCTTT. Translation: CASGPTGTENTEAFF.

This clonotype was counted ten times or more. The chain employs TRBV5-1 and TRBJ2-1, with 13 bases lining up with TRBD2. This CDR3 is built from 15 residues. Germline V lookup: CDR1 SGHRS, CDR2 YFSETQ. After removal of 3 bases from V and 6 bases from J, the junction contained 3 bases not matched to a gene. In nucleotides, the CDR3 is TGCGCCAGCAGCTCTACTAGCGGGAGGGCCAATGAGCAGTTCTTC. Amino acids: CASSSTSGRANEQFF.

To note about this clonotype: Lacking the conserved final phenylalanine or tryptophan, this CDR3 likely reflects a read error. The rearrangement joins TRBV5-6 to TRBJ2-7, with unresolved D. Germline lookup yields CDR1 SGHDT and CDR2 YYEEEE. V shed 9 bases and J shed 3 bases, with 16 bases lying between them. CDR3 length: 13 residues. This CDR3 reads CANTTGSFYEQYS. The CDR3 coding sequence is TGTGCCAATACTACGGGCTCCTTCTACGAGCAGTACTCC.

Of note for this clonotype: One end of the junction fails to match germline, which may point to a read error. This chain connects TRBV29-1 to TRBJ2-3, with 10 bases fitting TRBD2. Germline V gene data show CDR1 as SQVTM and CDR2 as ANQGSEA. The CDR3 loop spans 13 amino acids. The CDR3 is CSVRTSGTDTLYF. CDR3 nucleotide sequence: TGTAGCGTCCGGACTAGCGGTACAGATACGCTGTATTTT.

This clonotype has at least ten counts. The chain's CDR3 is CAISEEWGGNEQFF. CDR3 nucleotide sequence: TGTGCCATCAGTGAGGAGTGGGGTGGGAATGAGCAGTTCTTC. The genes are TRBV10-3 and TRBJ2-1; D is unresolved. There are 14 residues in the CDR3. In germline, CDR1 is ENHRY, CDR2 SYGVKD. The ends were cut back, 2 bases at V and 7 bases at J, with 12 bases in the middle.